These 5 T cell receptor beta chains originate from one sample sequenced in a study of T cells in Graves' hyperthyroidism and ophthalmopathy. Amplification of TCR beta CDR3 regions used RNA as the template. The primer set for the first-round RT-PCR of the TCR CDR3 was HTBI. TCRdb ran MiXCR on the multiplex PCR reads and lists one entry per CDR3 protein. In the table there are approximately 520,000 distinct CDR3 sequences, approximately 25% of which are singletons. Material: blood. These receptor sequences come from a woman aged 25-40 years with Graves' ophthalmopathy.

This clonotype showed up many times. This chain joins TRBV20-1 and TRBJ2-7; 9 bases align to TRBD2. Germline CDR1 is DFQATT and CDR2 is SNEGSKA (reference sequence). The CDR3 is made up of 15 amino acids. Unmatched junction bases numbered 9, after V lost 3 bases and J lost 3 bases. CDR3 sequence (DNA): TGCAGTGCTAGGACTAGCGGACACTCACGCTACGAGCAGTACTTC. It yields the protein CSARTSGHSRYEQYF.

The table lists this clonotype with many counts. CDR3: CASSLADRTGIMYSNQPQHF. CDR3 nucleotide sequence: TGTGCCAGTAGCCTGGCGGATCGGACAGGGATAATGTATAGCAATCAGCCCCAGCATTTT. This chain connects TRBV19 to TRBJ1-5, with TRBD1 matching over 8 bases. Germline V lookup: CDR1 LNHDA, CDR2 SQIVND (reference sequence). The CDR3 runs to 20 residues. J lost 0 bases, V lost 6 bases, and 19 bases had no gene match. The full variable domain, completed using reference TRBV19 and TRBJ1-5, is DGGITQSPKYLFRKEGQNVTLSCEQNLNHDAMYWYRQDPGQGLRLIYYSQIVNDFQKGDIAEGYSVSREKKESFPLTVTSAQKNPTAFYLCASSLADRTGIMYSNQPQHFGDGTRLSIL.

This clonotype was seen more than once but under ten times. The rearrangement uses TRBV12-3 or TRBV12-4 and TRBJ2-5; TRBD2 matches at 7 bases. The V segment lost 2 bases and the J segment 1 base; nucleotides outside the gene matches: 4. The CDR3 loop spans 15 amino acids. Here the CDR3 reads CASSLREGSQETQYF. The CDR3 DNA reads TGTGCCAGCAGTTTAAGGGAGGGAAGCCAAGAGACCCAGTACTTC.

V usage is TRBV19 and J usage is TRBJ2-7; 7 bases agree with TRBD2. J lost 2 bases, V lost 5 bases, and 9 bases had no gene match. Per germline, CDR1 LNHDA and CDR2 SQIVND (reference sequence). The CDR3 consists of 15 residues. The CDR3 coding sequence is TGTGCCAGTAGTGCCGGGGCGGGAGTGACCTACGAGCAGTACTTC. Protein product: CASSAGAGVTYEQYF.

The genes are TRBV20-1 and TRBJ2-2, with TRBD1 matching over 7 bases. The V and J ends lost 1 base and 4 bases, in that order; junction bases with no gene match: 0. Germline values: CDR1 DFQATT, CDR2 SNEGSKA (reference sequence). This CDR3 contains 13 residues. The CDR3 spells CSARAGGTGELFF. For the CDR3, the DNA is TGCAGTGCTAGAGCAGGGGGCACCGGGGAGCTGTTTTTT.